This T cell receptor beta chain was sequenced in a study of cytotoxic CD8 clonotypes in ibrutinib-treated CLL. This CDR3 region has 15 residues. The data were produced by immunoSEQ multiplex PCR, yet TCRdb's version contains in-frame clones alone and is incomplete. The data hold about 130,000 clones, with roughly 83% observed a single time. The V call is TRBV21-1, the J call TRBJ1-2; TRBD1, the table's D call, was not compared with the DNA. TRBV21-1 is an annotated pseudogene. The source material was PBMCs, sampled after 12 months of ibrutinib treatment. This clonotype originated in a human donor with chronic lymphocytic leukemia. CDR3 amino acids: CASPLQGRQGYGYTF. For the CDR3, the DNA is TGTGCCAGCCCACTACAGGGGCGCCAGGGCTATGGCTACACCTTC.